This T cell receptor (beta chain) was recorded in a study of CD8+ T cells in alopecia areata. Study-level findings and limits: One nonresponder leaves baseline CD8+ expansion's link to response uncertain. Tofacitinib yielded significantly lower scalp clonality and fewer expanded CD8+ clones among the top 100.

The junction had 19 bases not matched to a gene; V was cut back by 6 bases and J by 2 bases. CDR1 and CDR2 (germline): SGHDT, YYEEEE. The CDR3 has 19 amino acids. The treatment denotes: oral pan-JAK inhibitor, 5-10 mg twice daily. Regarding this clone: Its antigen is undetermined.

Reverse transcribed after extraction, RNA yielded cDNA as the sequencing template. The assay was immunoSEQ multiplex PCR, and TCRdb's table has in-frame clones only and misses some. The sample records some 150,000 clones, roughly 54% being singletons. V and J are TRBV5-6 and TRBJ1-5; 8 bases align to TRBD1. The receptor's source is a human donor with alopecia areata. Here the sequenced sample was CD8+ T cells sorted from blood, taken at week 4, from a patient treated with tofacitinib. CDR3 region: CASTYYHLQGEIGNQPQHF. CDR3 in DNA: TGTGCCAGCACCTATTACCACTTACAGGGGGAAATCGGCAATCAGCCCCAGCATTTT.